This T cell receptor beta chain was observed in a study of blood T cells in healthy people across ages. Whole-study results and caveats: In long-lived donors, naive CD4+ cell counts and diversity exceeded those of aged donors. As naive T cell percentage varied, TCR beta diversity correlated strongly with it.

It was with a sample-barcoded 5' primer and a J-beta primer mix that a second PCR of about 6 to 12 cycles was run. Tagging of each cDNA molecule was performed by a template-switch adaptor with 12 random nucleotides. TCRdb fed the 5' RACE reads into MiXCR, producing one record per CDR3 protein. The sample contains 1.5 million to 2 million distinct CDR3 sequences, roughly 50% of which appear only once. The germline gives CDR1 LGHDT, CDR2 YNNKEL (reference sequence). V trimming: 1 base; J trimming: 4 bases; junction bases outside the gene matches: 5. CDR3 length: 15 amino acids. Concerning this clonotype: The antigen remains undetermined.

The chain has TRBV3-1 and TRBJ1-2; TRBD1 matches 8 bases. Sequences were obtained from blood. This TCR was sampled from a woman in her thirties or forties in good health. CDR3 nucleotide sequence: TGTGCCAGCAGCCAAGCACAGGGGGGGTCCTATGGCTACACCTTC. Translated: CASSQAQGGSYGYTF.